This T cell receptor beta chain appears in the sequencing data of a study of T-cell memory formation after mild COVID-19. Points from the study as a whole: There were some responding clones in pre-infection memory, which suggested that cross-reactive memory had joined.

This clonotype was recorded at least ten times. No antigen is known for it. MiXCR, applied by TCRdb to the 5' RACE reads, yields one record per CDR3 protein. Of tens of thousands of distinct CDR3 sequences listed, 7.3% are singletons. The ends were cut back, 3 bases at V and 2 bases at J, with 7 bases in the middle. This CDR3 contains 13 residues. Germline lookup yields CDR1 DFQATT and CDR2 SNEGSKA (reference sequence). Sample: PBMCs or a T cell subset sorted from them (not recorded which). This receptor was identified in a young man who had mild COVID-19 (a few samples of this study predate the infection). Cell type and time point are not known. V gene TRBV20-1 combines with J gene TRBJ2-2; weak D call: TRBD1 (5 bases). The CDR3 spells CSARQGNTGELFF. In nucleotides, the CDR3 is TGCAGTGCTAGGCAGGGTAACACCGGGGAGCTGTTTTTT.